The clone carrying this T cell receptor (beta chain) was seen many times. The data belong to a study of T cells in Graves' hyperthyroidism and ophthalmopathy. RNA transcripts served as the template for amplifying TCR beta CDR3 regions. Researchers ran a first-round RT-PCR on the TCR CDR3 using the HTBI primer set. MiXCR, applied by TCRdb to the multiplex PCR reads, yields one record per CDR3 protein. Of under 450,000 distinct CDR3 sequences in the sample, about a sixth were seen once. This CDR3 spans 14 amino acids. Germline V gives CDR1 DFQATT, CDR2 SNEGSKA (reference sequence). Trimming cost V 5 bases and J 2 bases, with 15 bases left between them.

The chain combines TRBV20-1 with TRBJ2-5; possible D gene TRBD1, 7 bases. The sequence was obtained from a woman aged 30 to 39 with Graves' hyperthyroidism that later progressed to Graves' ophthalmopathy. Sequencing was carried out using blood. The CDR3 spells CSAPPGGQQETQYF. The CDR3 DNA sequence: TGCAGTGCTCCTCCAGGGGGGCAACAAGAGACCCAGTACTTC.